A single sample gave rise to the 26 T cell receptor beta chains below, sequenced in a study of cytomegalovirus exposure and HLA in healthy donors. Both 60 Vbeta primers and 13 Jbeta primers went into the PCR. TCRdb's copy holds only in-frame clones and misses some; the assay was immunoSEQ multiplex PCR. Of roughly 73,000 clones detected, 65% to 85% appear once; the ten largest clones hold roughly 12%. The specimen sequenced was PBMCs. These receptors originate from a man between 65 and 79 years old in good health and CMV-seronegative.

The CDR3 nucleotides read TGTGCCAGCAGTCGGACAGGCCGCTCCTACGAGCAGTACTTC. Amino acid sequence: CASSRTGRSYEQYF. This chain uses TRBV6-5 with TRBJ2-7, with TRBD1 matching 7 bases. This CDR3 is built from 14 residues. The trim removed 5 bases at V and 0 bases at J, leaving 4 bases unmatched. CDR1 MNHEY and CDR2 SVGAGI come from the germline V gene.

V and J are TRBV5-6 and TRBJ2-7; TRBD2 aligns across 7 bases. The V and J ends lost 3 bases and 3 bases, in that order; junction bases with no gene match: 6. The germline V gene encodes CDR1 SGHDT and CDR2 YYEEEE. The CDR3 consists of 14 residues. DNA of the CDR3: TGTGCCAGCAGCTGGGAGGGGAGGTTCTACGAGCAGTACTTC. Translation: CASSWEGRFYEQYF.

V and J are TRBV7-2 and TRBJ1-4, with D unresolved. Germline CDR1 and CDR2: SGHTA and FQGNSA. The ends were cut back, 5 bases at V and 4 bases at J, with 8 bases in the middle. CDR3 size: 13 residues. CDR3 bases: TGTGCCAGCAGCATTAGAGTTAATGAAAAACTGTTTTTT. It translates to CASSIRVNEKLFF.

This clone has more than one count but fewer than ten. For the CDR3, the DNA is TGCGCCAGCAGCTTGGTCGGGACAGATACGCAGTATTTT. Protein sequence: CASSLVGTDTQYF. The V gene is TRBV5-1, the J gene TRBJ2-3; D is unclear. The V end was cut by 0 bases, the J end by 3 bases, with 5 bases between. There are 13 residues in the CDR3. The germline gives CDR1 SGHRS, CDR2 YFSETQ.

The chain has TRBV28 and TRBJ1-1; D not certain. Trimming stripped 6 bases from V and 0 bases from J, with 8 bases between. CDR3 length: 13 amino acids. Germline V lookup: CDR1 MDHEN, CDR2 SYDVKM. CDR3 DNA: TGTGCCAGCAGCTACGGGGTGAACACTGAAGCTTTCTTT. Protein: CASSYGVNTEAFF. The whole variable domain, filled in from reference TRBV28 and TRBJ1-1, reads DVKVTQSSRYLVKRTGEKVFLECVQDMDHENMFWYRQDPGLGLRLIYFSYDVKMKEKGDIPEGYSVSREKKERFSLILESASTNQTSMYLCASSYGVNTEAFFGQGTRLTVV.

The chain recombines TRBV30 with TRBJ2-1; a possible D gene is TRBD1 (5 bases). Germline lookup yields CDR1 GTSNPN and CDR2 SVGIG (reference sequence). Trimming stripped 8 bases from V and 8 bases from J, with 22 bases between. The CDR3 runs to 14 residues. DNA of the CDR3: TGTGCCGCAAACCGACAGTTGATAGGGGATGAGCAGTTCTTC. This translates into CAANRQLIGDEQFF. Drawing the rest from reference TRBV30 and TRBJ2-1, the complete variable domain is SQTIHQWPATLVQPVGSPLSLECTVEGTSNPNLYWYRQAAGRGLQLLFYSVGIGQISSEVPQNLSASRPQDRQFILSSKKLLLSDSGFYLCAANRQLIGDEQFFGPGTRLTVL.

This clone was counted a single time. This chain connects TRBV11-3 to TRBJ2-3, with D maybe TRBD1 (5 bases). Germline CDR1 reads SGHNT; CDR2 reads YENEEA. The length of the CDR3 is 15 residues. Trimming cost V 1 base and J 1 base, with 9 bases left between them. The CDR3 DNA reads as TGTGCCAGCAGCTTAGGTCTACAGGGCACAGATACGCAGTATTTT. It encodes CASSLGLQGTDTQYF. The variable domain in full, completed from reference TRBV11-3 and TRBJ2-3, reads EAGVVQSPRYKIIEKKQPVAFWCNPISGHNTLYWYLQNLGQGPELLIRYENEEAVDDSQLPKDRFSAERLKGVDSTLKIQPAELGDSAVYLCASSLGLQGTDTQYFGPGTRLTVL.

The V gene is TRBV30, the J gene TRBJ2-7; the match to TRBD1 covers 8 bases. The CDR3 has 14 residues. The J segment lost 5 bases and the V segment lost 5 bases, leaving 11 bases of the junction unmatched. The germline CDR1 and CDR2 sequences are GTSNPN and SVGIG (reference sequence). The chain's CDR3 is CAWGPFGQGHEQYF. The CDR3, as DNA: TGTGCCTGGGGACCATTTGGACAGGGCCACGAGCAGTACTTC.

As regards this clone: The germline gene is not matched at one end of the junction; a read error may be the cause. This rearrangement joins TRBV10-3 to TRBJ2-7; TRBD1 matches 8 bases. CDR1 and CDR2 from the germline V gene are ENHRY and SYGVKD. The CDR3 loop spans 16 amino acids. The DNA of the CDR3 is TGTGCCATCGGTGATTATGCCAATCAGGGGGCCTGGGAGCAGTACTTC. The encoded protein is CAIGDYANQGAWEQYF.

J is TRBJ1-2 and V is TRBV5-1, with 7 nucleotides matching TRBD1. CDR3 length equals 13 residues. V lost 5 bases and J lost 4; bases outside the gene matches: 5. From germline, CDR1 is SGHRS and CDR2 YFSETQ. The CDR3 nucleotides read TGCGCCAGCAGTGTGGACAGGACCTATGGCTACACCTTC. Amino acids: CASSVDRTYGYTF. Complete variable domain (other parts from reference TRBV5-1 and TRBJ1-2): KAGVTQTPRYLIKTRGQQVTLSCSPISGHRSVSWYQQTPGQGLQFLFEYFSETQRNKGNFPGRFSGRQFSNSRSEMNVSTLELGDSALYLCASSVDRTYGYTFGSGTRLTVV.

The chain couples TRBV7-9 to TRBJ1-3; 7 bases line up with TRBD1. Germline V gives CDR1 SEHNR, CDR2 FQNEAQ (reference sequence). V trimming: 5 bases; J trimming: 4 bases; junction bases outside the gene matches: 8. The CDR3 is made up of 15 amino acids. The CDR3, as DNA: TGTGCCAGCAGCCGCCCCACAGGGGTCGGAAACACCATATATTTT. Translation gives CASSRPTGVGNTIYF.

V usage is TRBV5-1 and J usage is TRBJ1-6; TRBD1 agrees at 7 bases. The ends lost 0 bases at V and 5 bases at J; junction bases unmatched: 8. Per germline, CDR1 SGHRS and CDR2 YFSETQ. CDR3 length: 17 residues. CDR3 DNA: TGCGCCAGCAGCTTGGACCAACCGGGACAGCATAATTCACCCCTCCACTTT. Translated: CASSLDQPGQHNSPLHF.

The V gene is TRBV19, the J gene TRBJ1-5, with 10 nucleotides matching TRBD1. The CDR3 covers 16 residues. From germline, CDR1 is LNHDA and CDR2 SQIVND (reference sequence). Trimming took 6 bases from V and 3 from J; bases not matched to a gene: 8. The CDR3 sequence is CASSDPGQGDNQPQHF. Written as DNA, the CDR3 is TGTGCCAGTAGCGACCCCGGACAGGGGGACAATCAGCCCCAGCATTTT.

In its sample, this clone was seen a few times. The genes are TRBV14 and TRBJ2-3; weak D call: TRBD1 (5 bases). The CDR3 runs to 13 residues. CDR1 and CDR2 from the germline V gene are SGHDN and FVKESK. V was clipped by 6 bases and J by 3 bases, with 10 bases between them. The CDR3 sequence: CASSPDNTDTQYF. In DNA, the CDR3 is TGTGCCAGCAGTCCGGACAATACAGATACGCAGTATTTT.

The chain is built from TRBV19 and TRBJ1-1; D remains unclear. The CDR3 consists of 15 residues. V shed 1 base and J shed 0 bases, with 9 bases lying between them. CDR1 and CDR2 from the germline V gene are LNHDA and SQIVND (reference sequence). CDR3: CASSIGPRVNTEAFF. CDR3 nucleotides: TGTGCCAGTAGTATAGGACCTCGGGTGAACACTGAAGCTTTCTTT.

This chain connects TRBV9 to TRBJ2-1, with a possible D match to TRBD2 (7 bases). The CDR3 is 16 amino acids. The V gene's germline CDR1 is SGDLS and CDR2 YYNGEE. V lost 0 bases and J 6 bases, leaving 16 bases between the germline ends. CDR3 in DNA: TGTGCCAGCAGCGTAGCTCCCCAGGGGAGGGGCAATGAGCAGTTCTTC. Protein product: CASSVAPQGRGNEQFF.

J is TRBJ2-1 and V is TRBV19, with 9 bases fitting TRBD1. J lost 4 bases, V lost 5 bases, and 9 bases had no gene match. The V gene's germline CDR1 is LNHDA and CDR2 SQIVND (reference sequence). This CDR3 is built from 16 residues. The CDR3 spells CASSLSGTGQYNEQFF. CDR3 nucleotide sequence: TGTGCCAGTAGTCTATCCGGGACAGGGCAGTACAATGAGCAGTTCTTC.

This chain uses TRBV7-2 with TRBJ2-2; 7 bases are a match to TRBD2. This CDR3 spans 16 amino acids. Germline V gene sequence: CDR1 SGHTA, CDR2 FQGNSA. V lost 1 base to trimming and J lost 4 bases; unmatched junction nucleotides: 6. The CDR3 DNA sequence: TGTGCCAGCAGCTTAGAGCTAGCGGCCGTCACCGGGGAGCTGTTTTTT. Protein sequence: CASSLELAAVTGELFF.

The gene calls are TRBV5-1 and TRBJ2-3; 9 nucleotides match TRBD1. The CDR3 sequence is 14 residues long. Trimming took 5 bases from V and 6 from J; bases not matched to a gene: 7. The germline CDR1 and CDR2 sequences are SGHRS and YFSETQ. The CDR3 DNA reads TGCGCCAGCAGACAGGGACAGGGTTTTGATACGCAGTATTTT. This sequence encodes CASRQGQGFDTQYF.

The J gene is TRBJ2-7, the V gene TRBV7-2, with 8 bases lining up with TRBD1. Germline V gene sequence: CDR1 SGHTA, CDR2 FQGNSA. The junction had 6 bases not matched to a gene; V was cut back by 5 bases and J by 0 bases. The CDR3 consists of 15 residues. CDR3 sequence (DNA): TGTGCCAGCAGCCCCGGACAGGGCGGCTCCTACGAGCAGTACTTC. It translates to CASSPGQGGSYEQYF. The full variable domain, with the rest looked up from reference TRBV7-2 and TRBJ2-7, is GAGVSQSPSNKVTEKGKDVELRCDPISGHTALYWYRQSLGQGLEFLIYFQGNSAPDKSGLPSDRFSAERTGGSVSTLTIQRTQQEDSAVYLCASSPGQGGSYEQYFGPGTRLTVT.

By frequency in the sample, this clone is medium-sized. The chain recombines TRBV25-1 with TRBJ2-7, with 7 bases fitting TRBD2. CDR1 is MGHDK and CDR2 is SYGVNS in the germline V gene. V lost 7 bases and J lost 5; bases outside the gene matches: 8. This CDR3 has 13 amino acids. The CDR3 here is CASKIGGSHEQYF. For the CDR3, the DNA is TGTGCCAGCAAAATCGGGGGGTCCCACGAGCAGTACTTC.

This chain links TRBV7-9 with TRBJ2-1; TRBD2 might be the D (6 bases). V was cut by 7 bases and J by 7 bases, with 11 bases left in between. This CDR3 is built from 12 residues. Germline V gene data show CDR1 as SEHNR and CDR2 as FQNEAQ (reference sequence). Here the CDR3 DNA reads TGTGCCAGCACCCCGGGGGTGAATGAGCAGTTCTTC. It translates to CASTPGVNEQFF.

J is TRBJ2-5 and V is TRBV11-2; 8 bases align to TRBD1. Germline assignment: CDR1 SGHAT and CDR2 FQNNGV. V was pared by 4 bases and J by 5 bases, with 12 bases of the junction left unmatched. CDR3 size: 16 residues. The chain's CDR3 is CASSSDGGWDRETQYF. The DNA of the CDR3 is TGTGCCAGCAGCTCAGATGGGGGGTGGGACAGGGAGACCCAGTACTTC. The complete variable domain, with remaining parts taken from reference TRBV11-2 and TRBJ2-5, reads EAGVAQSPRYKIIEKRQSVAFWCNPISGHATLYWYQQILGQGPKLLIQFQNNGVVDDSQLPKDRFSAERLKGVDSTLKIQPAKLEDSAVYLCASSSDGGWDRETQYFGPGTRLLVL.

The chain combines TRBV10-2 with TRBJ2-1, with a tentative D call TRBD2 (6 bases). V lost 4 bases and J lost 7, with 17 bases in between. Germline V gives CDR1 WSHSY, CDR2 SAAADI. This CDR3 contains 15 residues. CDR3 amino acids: CASSAPGLHENEQFF. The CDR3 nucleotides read TGCGCCAGCAGTGCGCCGGGACTCCATGAGAATGAGCAGTTCTTC.

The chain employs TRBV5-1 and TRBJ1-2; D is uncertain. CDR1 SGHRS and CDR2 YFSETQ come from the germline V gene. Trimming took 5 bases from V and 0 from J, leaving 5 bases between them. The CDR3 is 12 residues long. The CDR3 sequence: CASSSSNYGYTF. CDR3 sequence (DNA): TGCGCCAGCAGTTCCTCTAACTATGGCTACACCTTC.

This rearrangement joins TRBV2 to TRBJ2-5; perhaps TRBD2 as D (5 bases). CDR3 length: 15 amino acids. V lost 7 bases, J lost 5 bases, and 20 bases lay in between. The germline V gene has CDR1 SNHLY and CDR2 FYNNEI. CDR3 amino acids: CASTSRRIGGETQYF. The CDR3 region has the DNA TGTGCCAGCACAAGCAGGCGGATCGGAGGCGAGACCCAGTACTTC.